This entry lists 3 T cell receptor beta chains sequenced from one sample in a study of T cell responses to AZD1222 COVID-19 vaccine. Generated by immunoSEQ multiplex PCR, the TCRdb table keeps only in-frame clones and is missing some. The table has approximately 100,000 clones, about 90% seen once. Sequencing was performed on peripheral blood, taken on day 0 of AZD1222 vaccination. The receptors originated from an adult in good health.

The chain couples TRBV5-4 to TRBJ2-7, with 8 bases fitting TRBD2. The CDR3 is 13 amino acids. Germline CDR1 and CDR2: SGHNT and YYREEE (reference sequence). With V trimmed by 4 bases and J by 4 bases, 4 bases remained unmatched. This chain's CDR3 is CASSPGGGYEQYF. The CDR3 DNA sequence: TGTGCCAGCAGCCCCGGGGGGGGATACGAGCAGTACTTC.

This sequence joins TRBV27 and TRBJ2-1, with 11 bases that match TRBD2. From germline, CDR1 is MNHEY and CDR2 SMNVEV (reference sequence). The CDR3 loop spans 16 amino acids. Unmatched junction bases numbered 8, after V lost 3 bases and J lost 7 bases. CDR3: CASSFLAGGPMNEQFF. DNA of the CDR3: TGTGCCAGCAGTTTTTTAGCGGGGGGGCCTATGAATGAGCAGTTCTTC.

The genes are TRBV24-1 and TRBJ2-2; a weak D match, TRBD2 (5 bases). V shed 0 bases and J shed 8 bases, with 9 bases lying between them. The germline V gene has CDR1 KGHDR and CDR2 SFDVKD. CDR3 length equals 14 residues. The CDR3: CATSDLGRGGELFF. The CDR3 DNA is TGTGCCACCAGTGATTTGGGTCGGGGAGGGGAGCTGTTTTTT.